This T cell receptor (beta chain) originates from a study of blood T cell repertoires in COVID-19. Study overall: Acute and convalescent COVID-19 samples came from the United States, Italy and Spain.

Individuals aged about 18 to 95 years were recruited from roughly 23 US areas. What the recovered Cohort 3 donors had was two negative PCRs, clearance, or symptom resolution. In the study's own analysis: Cell counts per sample came from amplifying reference gene primers. Some clones are missing from TCRdb's copy, which holds only in-frame ones; the method was immunoSEQ multiplex PCR. V and J calls and clone size follow that table, whereas D and trimming were derived from the DNA. The sample yields 220,000 or so clones, roughly 82% seen once. V shed 1 base and J shed 4 bases, with 15 bases lying between them. Germline V CDR1 and CDR2: SGHDT, YYEEEE. The length of the CDR3 is 16 residues.

Source material: PBMCs or T cells enriched from blood (not recorded which). This chain joins TRBV5-6 and TRBJ1-5, with no clear D. This clonotype was sampled from a woman in her fifties or sixties who had recovered from COVID-19. The CDR3 nucleotides read TGTGCCAGCAGCTTGCGTAATGAGGGAAGAAATCAGCCCCAGCATTTT. Translated, it gives CASSLRNEGRNQPQHF.